These 26 T cell receptor beta chains were sequenced from one sample in a study of blood T cell repertoires in COVID-19. TCRdb's table, derived via immunoSEQ multiplex PCR, lists solely in-frame clones and lacks some. The table has approximately 160,000 clones, around 84% seen once; the top ten hold roughly 7%. Material: peripheral blood. Receptor source: a man over 45 with active or convalescent COVID-19.

The genes are TRBV19 and TRBJ2-7; D may be TRBD1 (6 bases). The CDR3 extends over 15 amino acids. Germline V gives CDR1 LNHDA, CDR2 SQIVND (reference sequence). V lost 3 bases to trimming and J lost 3 bases, with 15 bases between them. The CDR3 DNA sequence: TGTGCCAGTAGTATTCAAGGGACAAGGTACTACGAGCAGTACTTC. Translating it yields CASSIQGTRYYEQYF.

The chain recombines TRBV5-1 with TRBJ2-2, with TRBD1 as a possible D gene (6 bases). CDR1 is SGHRS, CDR2 YFSETQ, per germline. Trimming left V 2 bases short and J 6 bases short, with 11 bases between. This CDR3 spans 14 amino acids. The CDR3: CASSLIGGAGELFF. CDR3 sequence (DNA): TGCGCCAGCAGCTTAATAGGGGGAGCCGGGGAGCTGTTTTTT.

This chain joins TRBV5-8 and TRBJ2-1, with D perhaps TRBD2 (6 bases). Germline-derived CDR1 and CDR2 are SGHTS and YDEGEE. The CDR3 extends over 15 amino acids. V was cut by 2 bases and J by 2 bases, with 11 bases left in between. CDR3 DNA: TGTGCCAGCAGCTTATCGGGAGTAACCTACAATGAGCAGTTCTTC. This encodes CASSLSGVTYNEQFF. The full variable domain, with the rest looked up from reference TRBV5-8 and TRBJ2-1, is EAGVTQSPTHLIKTRGQQATLRCSPISGHTSVYWYQQALGLGLQFLLWYDEGEERNRGNFPPRFSGRQFPNYSSELNVNALELEDSALYLCASSLSGVTYNEQFFGPGTRLTVL.

The V gene is TRBV5-1, the J gene TRBJ2-3; 7 bases are a match to TRBD2. The CDR3 has 16 amino acids. V lost 0 bases, J lost 1 base, and 5 bases stayed unmatched. Per the germline V gene, CDR1 is SGHRS and CDR2 is YFSETQ. This chain's CDR3 is CASSLAGLAGTDTQYF. The CDR3 DNA reads as TGCGCCAGCAGCTTGGCCGGGCTAGCGGGCACAGATACGCAGTATTTT.

The chain has TRBV6-5 and TRBJ2-3; TRBD1 might be the D (5 bases). There are 14 residues in the CDR3. V was clipped by 5 bases and J by 4 bases, with 13 bases between them. CDR1 and CDR2 (germline): MNHEY, SVGAGI. The DNA for the CDR3 is TGTGCCAGCAGTACCCCAGGGCGAGCAGATACGCAGTATTTT. Protein product: CASSTPGRADTQYF.

This chain uses TRBV6-6 with TRBJ2-1, with 7 bases lining up with TRBD1. This CDR3 has 14 residues. Trimming took 4 bases from V and 12 from J; bases not matched to a gene: 12. The germline V gene has CDR1 MNHNY and CDR2 SVGAGI (reference sequence). The CDR3 region has the DNA TGTGCCAGCAGTTCTGGGCAGGGGGTCATAGGGCAGTTCTTC. This codes for CASSSGQGVIGQFF.

The rearrangement links TRBV27 to TRBJ1-1; the match to TRBD1 covers 9 bases. Germline CDR1 MNHEY, CDR2 SMNVEV (reference sequence). The CDR3 loop spans 19 amino acids. V gave up 5 bases and J gave up 5 bases; unmatched junction bases: 21. For the CDR3, the DNA is TGTGCCAGCAGTACCATGGACTCGCTCTACCGGGACAGGGAGACTGAAGCTTTCTTT. It yields the protein CASSTMDSLYRDRETEAFF.

V and J are TRBV10-2 and TRBJ1-1; D gene ambiguous. The germline V and J ends were trimmed by 4 bases and 4 bases, with 10 bases remaining between them. The CDR3 extends over 13 amino acids. Germline V gene lookup returns CDR1 WSHSY and CDR2 SAAADI. CDR3 sequence: CASSGRGITEAFF. The DNA of the CDR3 is TGCGCCAGCAGTGGTCGGGGAATCACTGAAGCTTTCTTT.

This chain connects TRBV5-4 to TRBJ2-5; 7 bases are shared with TRBD1. Germline V lookup: CDR1 SGHNT, CDR2 YYREEE (reference sequence). V was pared by 2 bases and J by 2 bases, with 6 bases of the junction left unmatched. This CDR3 has 15 amino acids. This CDR3 is CASSLKQGSQETQYF. In DNA, the CDR3 is TGTGCCAGCAGCTTAAAACAGGGGTCTCAAGAGACCCAGTACTTC. The full variable domain, rest sourced from reference TRBV5-4 and TRBJ2-5, is ETGVTQSPTHLIKTRGQQVTLRCSSQSGHNTVSWYQQALGQGPQFIFQYYREEENGRGNFPPRFSGLQFPNYSSELNVNALELDDSALYLCASSLKQGSQETQYFGPGTRLLVL.

The genes are TRBV19 and TRBJ1-5; no definite D call. Germline CDR1 is LNHDA and CDR2 is SQIVND (reference sequence). Trimming left V 9 bases short and J 2 bases short, with 14 bases between. There are 14 residues in the CDR3. The CDR3 spells CASRIKRGNQPQHF. CDR3 bases: TGTGCCAGCAGGATCAAGAGGGGCAATCAGCCCCAGCATTTT.

The chain uses TRBV24-1 and TRBJ2-1; D might be TRBD2 (6 bases). Trimming took 9 bases from V and 2 from J, leaving 19 bases between them. The CDR3 contains 16 residues. The germline V gene encodes CDR1 KGHDR and CDR2 SFDVKD. The CDR3 region has the DNA TGTGCCACCGGATCAGGACTAACCGAGACCTACAATGAGCAGTTCTTC. It yields the protein CATGSGLTETYNEQFF.

The genes are TRBV14 and TRBJ2-5, with D tentatively TRBD1 (5 bases). CDR1 SGHDN and CDR2 FVKESK come from the germline V gene. Trimming stripped 9 bases from V and 7 bases from J, with 9 bases between. There are 10 residues in the CDR3. The CDR3, as DNA: TGTGCCAGAAGTAGGGGGACCCAGTACTTC. Amino acid sequence: CARSRGTQYF.

The chain is built from TRBV4-2 and TRBJ2-2; D call uncertain. The length of the CDR3 is 15 residues. V was pared by 0 bases and J by 1 base, with 6 bases between. The germline CDR1 and CDR2 sequences are LGHNA and YNFKEQ. The CDR3 sequence: CASSQDPQNTGELFF. The CDR3, as DNA: TGTGCCAGCAGCCAAGATCCCCAGAACACCGGGGAGCTGTTTTTT.

The chain has TRBV7-2 and TRBJ1-2; 7 positions match TRBD1. CDR3 size: 13 residues. V lost 5 bases, J lost 8 bases, and 8 bases stayed unmatched. The germline CDR1 and CDR2 sequences are SGHTA and FQGNSA. The CDR3 protein is CASSPRTGQGYTF. The CDR3 nucleotides are TGTGCCAGCAGCCCTAGGACAGGCCAAGGCTACACCTTC. The complete variable domain, with remaining parts taken from reference TRBV7-2 and TRBJ1-2, reads GAGVSQSPSNKVTEKGKDVELRCDPISGHTALYWYRQSLGQGLEFLIYFQGNSAPDKSGLPSDRFSAERTGGSVSTLTIQRTQQEDSAVYLCASSPRTGQGYTFGSGTRLTVV.

The rearrangement links TRBV6-2 or TRBV6-3 to TRBJ1-2; D unclear. Trimming cost V 6 bases and J 1 base, with 9 bases left between them. CDR3 length: 13 residues. The germline V gene has CDR1 MNHEY and CDR2 SVGEGT. Here the CDR3 DNA reads TGTGCCAGCAGCTTGGAGTTTAACTATGGCTACACCTTC. Residues: CASSLEFNYGYTF.

The V call is TRBV7-9, the J call TRBJ2-5; D is possibly TRBD2 (6 bases). Deletions cut 0 bases from V and 7 bases from J, with 18 bases between. Germline-derived CDR1 and CDR2 are SEHNR and FQNEAQ (reference sequence). The CDR3 covers 16 residues. The CDR3 spells CASSLAYGGSPGTQYF. The CDR3 bases are TGTGCCAGCAGCTTAGCGTACGGGGGTTCACCAGGGACCCAGTACTTC.

The rearrangement joins TRBV7-8 to TRBJ1-1; D is uncertain. The CDR3 is 14 amino acids. The V end was cut by 1 base, the J end by 1 base, with 7 bases between. The V gene's germline CDR1 is SGHVS and CDR2 FQNEAQ. The DNA for the CDR3 is TGTGCCAGCAGCTTAGTGTCCAGGAACACTGAAGCTTTCTTT. Amino acid sequence: CASSLVSRNTEAFF.

The V and J genes are TRBV7-9 and TRBJ2-3; possibly TRBD2 for D (6 bases). CDR1 is SEHNR and CDR2 is FQNEAQ in the germline V gene (reference sequence). This CDR3 is 14 amino acids long. With 3 bases removed from V and 0 bases from J, the gap between germline ends came to 7 bases. The CDR3 loop reads CASSFGTSTDTQYF. CDR3 nucleotides: TGTGCCAGCAGCTTCGGGACTAGCACAGATACGCAGTATTTT.

V gene TRBV28 combines with J gene TRBJ1-2; D is uncertain. In germline, CDR1 is MDHEN, CDR2 SYDVKM. V lost 1 base and J 7 bases, leaving 4 bases between the germline ends. This CDR3 spans 11 amino acids. CDR3 loop: CASSLSGGYTF. As DNA, the CDR3 is TGTGCCAGCAGTTTATCGGGTGGCTACACCTTC.

This clone was counted a single time. The chain recombines TRBV9 with TRBJ2-5, with D perhaps TRBD2 (5 bases). The V end was cut by 0 bases, the J end by 5 bases, with 14 bases between. The germline gives CDR1 SGDLS, CDR2 YYNGEE. This CDR3 is 15 amino acids long. The CDR3 sequence: CASSVGTGSRETQYF. The CDR3 coding sequence is TGTGCCAGCAGCGTAGGCACGGGAAGCCGGGAGACCCAGTACTTC.

The J gene is TRBJ1-1, the V gene TRBV14; a possible D gene is TRBD1 (6 bases). The length of the CDR3 is 13 residues. V dropped 5 bases and J dropped 5 bases, with 12 bases sitting between them. Germline V gene lookup returns CDR1 SGHDN and CDR2 FVKESK. CDR3 residues: CASSESGVTEAFF. CDR3 bases: TGTGCCAGCAGCGAATCAGGGGTGACTGAAGCTTTCTTT.

The CDR3 DNA reads TGTGCCAGTAGCCCCGACAGGATTGCCGGAAACACCATATATTTT. As protein: CASSPDRIAGNTIYF. V usage is TRBV19 and J usage is TRBJ1-3, with D maybe TRBD1 (6 bases). Trimming took off 6 bases at V and 4 bases at J, with 16 bases between the two ends. The germline CDR1 and CDR2 sequences are LNHDA and SQIVND (reference sequence). The CDR3 sequence is 15 residues long.

The chain couples TRBV15 to TRBJ1-2, with a possible D match to TRBD1 (5 bases). This CDR3 region has 15 residues. CDR1 LNHNV and CDR2 YYDKDF come from the germline V gene (reference sequence). V lost 3 bases and J lost 4, with 15 bases in between. Here the CDR3 reads CATSSHRMRAYGYTF. CDR3 DNA: TGTGCCACCAGCAGTCACAGGATGCGTGCCTATGGCTACACCTTC. The whole variable domain, remainder taken from reference TRBV15 and TRBJ1-2, is DAMVIQNPRYQVTQFGKPVTLSCSQTLNHNVMYWYQQKSSQAPKLLFHYYDKDFNNEADTPDNFQSRRPNTSFCFLDIRSPGLGDTAMYLCATSSHRMRAYGYTFGSGTRLTVV.

This clone was seen only a few times. The J gene is TRBJ2-5, the V gene TRBV11-2, with TRBD1 identical over 8 bases. The CDR3 is 15 amino acids. V dropped 2 bases and J dropped 5; count of bases not matched to a gene: 7. CDR1 and CDR2 from the germline V gene are SGHAT and FQNNGV. In DNA form, the CDR3 reads TGTGCCAGCAGCTTAAATGCAGGGGGCGGGGAGACCCAGTACTTC. Translated: CASSLNAGGGETQYF.

The V gene is TRBV7-2, the J gene TRBJ1-1, with 8 bases lining up with TRBD1. Germline CDR1 is SGHTA and CDR2 is FQGNSA. J gave up 5 bases and V 2 bases, and 4 bases lay outside the gene matches. CDR3 length equals 14 residues. Here the CDR3 DNA reads TGTGCCAGCAGCTTACAGGGGGCCATTACTGAAGCTTTCTTT. Protein sequence: CASSLQGAITEAFF. Full variable domain (missing parts from reference TRBV7-2 and TRBJ1-1): GAGVSQSPSNKVTEKGKDVELRCDPISGHTALYWYRQSLGQGLEFLIYFQGNSAPDKSGLPSDRFSAERTGGSVSTLTIQRTQQEDSAVYLCASSLQGAITEAFFGQGTRLTVV.

The J gene is TRBJ2-3, the V gene TRBV5-4; the match to TRBD1 covers 7 bases. The germline V gene has CDR1 SGHNT and CDR2 YYREEE (reference sequence). The length of the CDR3 is 14 residues. Trimming removed 2 bases from V and 4 bases from J; junction bases left unmatched: 4. The CDR3 DNA sequence: TGTGCCAGCAGCTTCCCGACAGGGCCAGATACGCAGTATTTT. This codes for CASSFPTGPDTQYF.